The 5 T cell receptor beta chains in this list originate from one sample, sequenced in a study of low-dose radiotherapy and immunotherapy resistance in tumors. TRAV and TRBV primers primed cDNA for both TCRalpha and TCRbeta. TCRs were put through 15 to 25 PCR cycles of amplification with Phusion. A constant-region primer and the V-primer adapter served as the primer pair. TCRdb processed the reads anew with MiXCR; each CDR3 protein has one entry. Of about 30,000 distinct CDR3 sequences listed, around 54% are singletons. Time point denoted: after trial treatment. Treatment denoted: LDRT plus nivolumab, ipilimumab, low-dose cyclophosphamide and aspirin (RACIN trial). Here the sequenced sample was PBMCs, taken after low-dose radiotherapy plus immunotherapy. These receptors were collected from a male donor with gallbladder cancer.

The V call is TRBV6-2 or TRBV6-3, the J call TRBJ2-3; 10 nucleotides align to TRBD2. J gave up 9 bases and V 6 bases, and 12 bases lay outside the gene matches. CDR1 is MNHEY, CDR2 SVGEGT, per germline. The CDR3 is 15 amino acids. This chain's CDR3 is CASRDLAGEKGTQYF. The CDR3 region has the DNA TGTGCCAGCAGAGATCTAGCGGGGGAAAAGGGAACGCAGTATTTT.

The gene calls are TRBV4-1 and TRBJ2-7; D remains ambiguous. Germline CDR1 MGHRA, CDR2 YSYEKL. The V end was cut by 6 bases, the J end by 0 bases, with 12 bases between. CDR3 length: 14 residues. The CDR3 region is CASSFSGLSYEQYF. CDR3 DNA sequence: TGCGCCAGCAGTTTTTCCGGGCTCTCCTACGAGCAGTACTTC.

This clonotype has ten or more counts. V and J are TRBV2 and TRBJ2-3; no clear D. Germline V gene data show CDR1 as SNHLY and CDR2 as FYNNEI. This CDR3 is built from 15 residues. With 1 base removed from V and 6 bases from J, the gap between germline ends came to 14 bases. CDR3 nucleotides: TGTGCCAGCAGTGAAGGGGTGTCTCCCCCGGATACGCAGTATTTT. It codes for CASSEGVSPPDTQYF.

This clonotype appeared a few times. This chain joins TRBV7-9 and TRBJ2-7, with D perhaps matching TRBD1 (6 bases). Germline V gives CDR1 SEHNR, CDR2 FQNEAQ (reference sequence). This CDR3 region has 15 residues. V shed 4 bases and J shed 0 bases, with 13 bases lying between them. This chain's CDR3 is CASSSRQVNSYEQYF. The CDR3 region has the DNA TGTGCCAGCAGCTCTCGACAGGTCAACTCCTACGAGCAGTACTTC.

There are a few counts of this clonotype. The CDR3 is CSVGDGAADTQYF. For the CDR3, the DNA is TGCAGCGTTGGTGATGGGGCAGCCGATACGCAGTATTTT. J is TRBJ2-3 and V is TRBV29-1, with D possibly matching TRBD1 (5 bases). With 4 bases removed from V and 6 bases from J, the gap between germline ends came to 14 bases. The CDR3 is 13 residues long. Germline values: CDR1 SQVTM, CDR2 ANQGSEA.